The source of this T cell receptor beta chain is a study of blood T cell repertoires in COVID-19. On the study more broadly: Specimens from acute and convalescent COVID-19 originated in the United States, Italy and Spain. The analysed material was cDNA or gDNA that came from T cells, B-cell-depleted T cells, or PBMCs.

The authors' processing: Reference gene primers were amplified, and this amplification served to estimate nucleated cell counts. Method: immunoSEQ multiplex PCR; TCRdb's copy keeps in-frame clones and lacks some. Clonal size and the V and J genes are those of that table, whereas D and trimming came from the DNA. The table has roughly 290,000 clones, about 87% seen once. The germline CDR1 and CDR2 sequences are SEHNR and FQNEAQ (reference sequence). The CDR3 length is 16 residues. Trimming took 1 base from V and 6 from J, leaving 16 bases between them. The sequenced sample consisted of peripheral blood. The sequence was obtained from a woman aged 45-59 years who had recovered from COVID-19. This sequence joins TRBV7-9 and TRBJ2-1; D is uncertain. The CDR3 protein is CASSLVSGPAPNEQFF. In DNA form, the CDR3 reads TGTGCCAGCAGCTTAGTAAGTGGGCCTGCTCCCAATGAGCAGTTCTTC.